A single sample is the source of the 32 T cell receptor beta chains below, sequenced in a study of T cells after yellow fever vaccination. One entry per CDR3 protein results from TCRdb running MiXCR on the 5' RACE reads. This table holds around 100,000 distinct CDR3 sequences, under 7% found once. The material was CD8+ T cells sorted from PBMCs, obtained 10 days after the yellow fever booster vaccination. These receptors were taken from a man between 18 and 29 years old who received the YFV17D yellow fever vaccine.

As to this clonotype: Just one base apart from a much larger clone, this may be a read error. The V call is TRBV3-1, the J call TRBJ2-7; no clear D gene. This CDR3 contains 13 residues. Germline loops: CDR1 LGHDT, CDR2 YNNKEL (reference sequence). Trimming removed 10 bases at V and 2 bases at J, with 15 bases between. CDR3: CAIPRKATYEQYF. As DNA, the CDR3 is TGTGCCATTCCGAGGAAAGCTACCTACGAGCAGTACTTC.

This chain links TRBV19 with TRBJ1-6, with D possibly being TRBD1 (5 bases). The CDR3 is made up of 15 amino acids. V was shortened by 6 bases and J by 9 bases, with 18 bases between the two germline ends. The germline V gene encodes CDR1 LNHDA and CDR2 SQIVND (reference sequence). CDR3 amino acids: CASSISGTGGSPLHF. In nucleotides, the CDR3 is TGTGCCAGTAGCATATCCGGGACGGGGGGTTCACCCCTCCACTTT.

The sample holds many counts of this clonotype. This sequence joins TRBV15 and TRBJ2-5; 8 nucleotides match TRBD1. Losses at the gene ends were 0 bases for V and 5 bases for J; bases not matched to a gene: 8. Germline CDR1 and CDR2: LNHNV and YYDKDF (reference sequence). CDR3 length equals 16 residues. This chain's CDR3 is CATSRDSGGAGETQYF. DNA of the CDR3: TGTGCCACCAGCAGAGATTCAGGGGGCGCCGGGGAGACCCAGTACTTC.

The chain is built from TRBV29-1 and TRBJ2-4; TRBD2 might be the D (5 bases). V lost 5 bases to trimming and J lost 4 bases, with 12 bases between them. CDR1 and CDR2 from the germline V gene are SQVTM and ANQGSEA. This CDR3 region has 13 residues. This CDR3 is CSVRASTKNIQYF. The CDR3 coding sequence is TGCAGCGTTAGGGCTAGCACGAAAAACATTCAGTACTTC.

This clonotype was detected a few times. The rearrangement joins TRBV5-4 to TRBJ2-1; tentatively, D is TRBD1 (6 bases). Germline-derived CDR1 and CDR2 are SGHNT and YYREEE (reference sequence). The ends were cut back, 4 bases at V and 4 bases at J, with 15 bases in the middle. The CDR3 contains 15 residues. CDR3 in amino acids: CASSALGADYNEQFF. The CDR3 DNA is TGTGCCAGCAGCGCGTTGGGGGCCGATTACAATGAGCAGTTCTTC.

The chain carries TRBV6-5 and TRBJ1-5; D not certain. With 6 bases removed from V and 6 bases from J, the gap between germline ends came to 12 bases. There are 13 residues in the CDR3. Per the germline V gene, CDR1 is MNHEY and CDR2 is SVGAGI. CDR3 in DNA: TGTGCCAGCAGCTCCGGGAGCCGTCAGCCCCAGCATTTT. Encoded protein: CASSSGSRQPQHF.

In this sample, this clonotype turned up many times. CDR3 nucleotide sequence: TGCAGCGTTGAGGCAGCGTGGGCGTATACGCAGTATTTT. Protein: CSVEAAWAYTQYF. The V gene is TRBV29-1, the J gene TRBJ2-3; no definite D call. Germline CDR1 is SQVTM and CDR2 is ANQGSEA. The V end lost 3 bases, the J end lost 7 bases, and 14 bases lay between the germline ends. The CDR3 sequence is 13 residues long.

The rearrangement uses TRBV7-2 and TRBJ2-2, with 9 bases aligning to TRBD1. Trimming at V came to 5 bases and at J to 5 bases, leaving 12 bases not matched to a gene. This CDR3 is built from 17 residues. Per the germline V gene, CDR1 is SGHTA and CDR2 is FQGNSA. CDR3 in DNA: TGTGCCAGCAGCCAACCCGCGACAGGGGGATTGACCGGGGAGCTGTTTTTT. This sequence encodes CASSQPATGGLTGELFF.

This clonotype was recorded many times. The chain joins TRBV7-2 to TRBJ1-6, with 7 bases lining up with TRBD1. J was trimmed by 7 bases and V by 5 bases; bases with no gene match: 8. The CDR3 covers 15 residues. CDR1 and CDR2 (germline): SGHTA, FQGNSA. The CDR3 is CASSLRQGRNSPLHF. CDR3 DNA sequence: TGTGCCAGCAGCCTACGACAGGGACGCAATTCACCCCTCCACTTT.

This clonotype appeared a few times. The rearrangement uses TRBV4-2 and TRBJ1-1; 9 bases align to TRBD1. The germline V gene encodes CDR1 LGHNA and CDR2 YNFKEQ. CDR3 size: 13 residues. The trim removed 6 bases at V and 7 bases at J, leaving 6 bases unmatched. The CDR3 here is CASSQSGQGEAFF. The CDR3 region has the DNA TGTGCCAGCAGTCAATCGGGACAGGGTGAAGCTTTCTTT.

The chain links TRBV19 to TRBJ1-1, with D tentatively TRBD1 (5 bases). Trimming shortened V by 3 bases and J by 1 base, and 6 bases separated the two germline ends. Germline-derived CDR1 and CDR2 are LNHDA and SQIVND (reference sequence). This CDR3 has 13 residues. The CDR3 protein is CASSMTANTEAFF. The CDR3 bases are TGTGCCAGTAGTATGACAGCGAACACTGAAGCTTTCTTT.

V and J are TRBV7-6 and TRBJ1-2, with D perhaps matching TRBD1 (6 bases). The CDR3 has 15 amino acids. Looked up from germline, CDR1 is SGHVS and CDR2 is FNYEAQ. Trimming removed 4 bases at V and 3 bases at J, with 15 bases between. As DNA, the CDR3 is TGTGCCAGCAGCTATGAAGCAGGGGTGCACTATGGCTACACCTTC. The encoded protein is CASSYEAGVHYGYTF. The complete variable domain, with remaining parts taken from reference TRBV7-6 and TRBJ1-2, reads GAGVSQSPRYKVTKRGQDVALRCDPISGHVSLYWYRQALGQGPEFLTYFNYEAQQDKSGLPNDRFSAERPEGSISTLTIQRTEQRDSAMYRCASSYEAGVHYGYTFGSGTRLTVV.

The rearrangement joins TRBV7-9 to TRBJ2-5, with unresolved D. Germline CDR1 reads SEHNR; CDR2 reads FQNEAQ (reference sequence). CDR3 length: 13 amino acids. V lost 2 bases and J 5 bases, leaving 9 bases between the germline ends. This CDR3 is CASSLSLRETQYF. The CDR3, as DNA: TGTGCCAGCAGCTTATCGCTCCGGGAGACCCAGTACTTC.

The chain links TRBV6-6 to TRBJ1-2; D unclear. This CDR3 is built from 13 residues. V was shortened by 6 bases and J by 2 bases, with 10 bases between the two germline ends. CDR1 is MNHNY and CDR2 is SVGAGI in the germline V gene (reference sequence). The CDR3: CASRIQLNYGYTF. In nucleotides, the CDR3 is TGTGCCAGCAGGATACAGTTAAACTATGGCTACACCTTC.

This chain connects TRBV13 to TRBJ2-7; TRBD1 agrees at 12 bases. The V segment lost 4 bases and the J segment 2 bases; nucleotides outside the gene matches: 9. The CDR3 is 17 residues long. From germline, CDR1 is PRHDT and CDR2 FYEKMQ (reference sequence). Here the CDR3 DNA reads TGTGCCAGCAGCTCAGCGGGGACAGGGGGCAAACCCTACGAGCAGTACTTC. Translated: CASSSAGTGGKPYEQYF.

V is TRBV6-5 and J is TRBJ2-5; 12 nucleotides align to TRBD2. J was trimmed by 0 bases and V by 7 bases; bases with no gene match: 3. The CDR3 is 15 residues long. Germline CDR1 and CDR2: MNHEY and SVGAGI. The CDR3 bases are TGTGCCAGCAAAACTAGCGGGGGGAACCAAGAGACCCAGTACTTC. It translates to CASKTSGGNQETQYF.

This rearrangement joins TRBV11-2 to TRBJ2-1; D remains ambiguous. CDR1 and CDR2 from the germline V gene are SGHAT and FQNNGV. The CDR3 sequence is 13 residues long. Deletions cut 2 bases from V and 6 bases from J, with 8 bases between. CDR3 loop: CASSLLTLNEQFF. For the CDR3, the DNA is TGTGCCAGCAGCTTACTGACCCTCAATGAGCAGTTCTTC.

This clonotype was observed at least ten times. This chain connects TRBV5-1 to TRBJ1-1, with D possibly matching TRBD1 (5 bases). V gave up 8 bases and J gave up 4 bases, with 18 bases separating them. Germline CDR1 reads SGHRS; CDR2 reads YFSETQ. This CDR3 contains 14 residues. CDR3 amino acids: CASTPPGAGTEAFF. The CDR3 nucleotides are TGCGCCAGTACCCCGCCCGGGGCAGGCACTGAAGCTTTCTTT.

The chain couples TRBV12-5 to TRBJ2-7; D call uncertain. V lost 9 bases and J 3 bases, leaving 18 bases between the germline ends. CDR1 and CDR2 from the germline V gene are LGHNT and FRNRAP. The CDR3 covers 14 residues. In DNA, the CDR3 is TGTGCTAGCCCCCATACCAGAAAGTGCTACGAGCAGTACGTC. Protein: CASPHTRKCYEQYV.

The chain links TRBV7-2 to TRBJ2-4; D gene ambiguous. Germline V gene lookup returns CDR1 SGHTA and CDR2 FQGNSA. V lost 5 bases and J lost 15, with 23 bases in between. This CDR3 spans 14 amino acids. The CDR3 region has the DNA TGTGCCAGCAGCCTACGCGGACCAAGCGAAATAGTGTACTTC. Protein: CASSLRGPSEIVYF.

V gene TRBV5-1 combines with J gene TRBJ2-3, with TRBD2 matching over 9 bases. From germline, CDR1 is SGHRS and CDR2 YFSETQ. The CDR3 runs 16 residues. The junction had 9 bases not matched to a gene; V was cut back by 3 bases and J by 4 bases. The CDR3 nucleotides read TGCGCCAGCAGCTCAGATAGCGGGGGTCGGGCAGATACGCAGTATTTT. This encodes CASSSDSGGRADTQYF.

This clonotype appeared many times. The CDR3 bases are TGTGCCAGCAGCCCGGGGACTAGCGGAGGGCTAGGGACCCAGTACTTC. It yields the protein CASSPGTSGGLGTQYF. The rearrangement joins TRBV7-6 to TRBJ2-5, with TRBD2 identical over 11 bases. The CDR3 loop spans 16 amino acids. V lost 5 bases and J lost 7; bases outside the gene matches: 12. CDR1 is SGHVS, CDR2 FNYEAQ, per germline.

This clonotype was picked up a small number of times. The CDR3 loop reads CASSFSGGPNEQFF. CDR3 nucleotide sequence: TGCGCCAGCAGCTTCAGCGGGGGACCCAATGAGCAGTTCTTC. The rearrangement uses TRBV4-1 and TRBJ2-1, with 8 bases fitting TRBD2. Germline CDR1 reads MGHRA; CDR2 reads YSYEKL. V shed 5 bases and J 6 bases; nucleotides not matched to a gene: 6. This CDR3 is 14 amino acids long.

The J gene is TRBJ2-7, the V gene TRBV6-6; D uncertain. Germline lookup yields CDR1 MNHNY and CDR2 SVGAGI (reference sequence). This CDR3 comprises 17 residues. The ends were cut back, 2 bases at V and 7 bases at J, with 24 bases in the middle. The CDR3 DNA reads as TGTGCCAGCAGTTACACGAGATATGGAACTACGGATCAGGAGCAGTACGTC. This codes for CASSYTRYGTTDQEQYV.

In its sample, this clonotype was seen many times. The DNA for the CDR3 is TGTGCCAGCAGCTTATTCCCGCAGGCCCCTAGGGATGAGCAGTTCTTC. Its translation: CASSLFPQAPRDEQFF. The chain joins TRBV7-3 to TRBJ2-1; D is ambiguous. Trimming shortened V by 2 bases and J by 8 bases, and 19 bases separated the two germline ends. The CDR3 extends over 16 amino acids. From germline, CDR1 is SGHTA and CDR2 FQGTGA.

This chain links TRBV7-2 with TRBJ2-5; 8 bases are a match to TRBD2. This CDR3 comprises 16 residues. With 6 bases clipped from V and 1 base from J, the junction kept 10 bases outside the gene matches. Germline V lookup: CDR1 SGHTA, CDR2 FQGNSA. CDR3 coding DNA: TGTGCCAGCAGGCCGACTTGCGGGGGGATCCAAGAGACCCAGTACTTC. Translation gives CASRPTCGGIQETQYF.

There are many counts of this clonotype. V and J are TRBV7-8 and TRBJ2-1; 7 bases agree with TRBD2. This CDR3 region has 14 residues. The germline V gene encodes CDR1 SGHVS and CDR2 FQNEAQ. J lost 3 bases, V lost 5 bases, and 4 bases had no gene match. The CDR3 nucleotides read TGTGCCAGCAGCCCAAGGACTAGCTACAATGAGCAGTTCTTC. As protein: CASSPRTSYNEQFF.

In this sample, this clonotype turned up a few times. V and J are TRBV6-6 and TRBJ1-1; no clear D. V lost 8 bases to trimming and J lost 0 bases, with 16 bases between them. Germline CDR1 MNHNY, CDR2 SVGAGI (reference sequence). This CDR3 has 15 residues. In nucleotides, the CDR3 is TGTGCCAGCGCCGGGCGACCTGAGATGAACACTGAAGCTTTCTTT. Encoded protein: CASAGRPEMNTEAFF.

V gene TRBV4-2 combines with J gene TRBJ2-5; possible D gene TRBD2, 6 bases. V lost 4 bases and J lost 7, with 13 bases in between. The CDR3 runs 13 residues. Looked up from germline, CDR1 is LGHNA and CDR2 is YNFKEQ. CDR3 in DNA: TGTGCCAGCAGCCTGGGACTCCCGAGGACCCAGTACTTC. Protein sequence: CASSLGLPRTQYF.

The CDR3 protein is CASSPSPGDYNEQFF. The DNA for the CDR3 is TGTGCCAGCAGTCCCTCGCCGGGGGACTACAATGAGCAGTTCTTC. The rearrangement links TRBV6-6 to TRBJ2-1, with TRBD2 as a possible D gene (6 bases). There are 15 residues in the CDR3. The V gene's germline CDR1 is MNHNY and CDR2 SVGAGI (reference sequence). Trimming took off 5 bases at V and 3 bases at J, with 14 bases between the two ends.

This clonotype showed up just a few times. V gene TRBV6-5 combines with J gene TRBJ2-3; 8 nucleotides align to TRBD2. Trimming cost V 6 bases and J 6 bases; bases outside gene matches: 8. CDR1 is MNHEY and CDR2 is SVGAGI in the germline V gene. This CDR3 has 14 residues. Here the CDR3 reads CASRPTSGRDTQYF. The CDR3 DNA reads as TGTGCCAGCAGGCCTACTAGCGGCCGGGATACGCAGTATTTT.

The sample holds many counts of this clonotype. This chain joins TRBV9 and TRBJ2-3, with a possible D match to TRBD2 (6 bases). V was shortened by 3 bases and J by 2 bases, with 16 bases between the two germline ends. The CDR3 runs to 16 residues. Germline CDR1 reads SGDLS; CDR2 reads YYNGEE. The CDR3 nucleotides read TGTGCCAGCAGCGGAGGGTCGCGGGGCCCCACAGATACGCAGTATTTT. It translates to CASSGGSRGPTDTQYF.